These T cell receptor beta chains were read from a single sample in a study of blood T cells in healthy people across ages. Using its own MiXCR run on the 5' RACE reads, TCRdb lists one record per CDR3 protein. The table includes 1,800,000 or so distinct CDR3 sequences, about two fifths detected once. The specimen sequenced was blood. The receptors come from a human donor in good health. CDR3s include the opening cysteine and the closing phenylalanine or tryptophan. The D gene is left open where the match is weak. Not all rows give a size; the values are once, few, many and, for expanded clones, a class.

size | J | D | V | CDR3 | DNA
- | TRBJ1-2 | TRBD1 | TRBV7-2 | CASSGWGQTYGYTF | TGTGCCAGCAGCGGATGGGGACAGACCTATGGCTACACCTTC
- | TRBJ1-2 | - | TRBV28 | CASSLPQGIYTF | TGTGCCAGCAGCCTACCCCAGGGAATCTACACCTTC
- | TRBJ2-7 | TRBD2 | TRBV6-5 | CASSSDGGIEQYF | TGTGCCAGCAGCTCCGACGGGGGGATCGAGCAGTACTTC
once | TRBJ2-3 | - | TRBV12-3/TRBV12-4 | CASTLAADAQYF | TGTGCCAGCACACTGGCCGCAGATGCGCAGTATTTT
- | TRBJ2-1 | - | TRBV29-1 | CCVTRTLPYNEQFF | TGCTGCGTGACCAGGACATTACCCTACAATGAGCAGTTCTTC
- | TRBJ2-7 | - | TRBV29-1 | CSVTTGPSIYEQYF | TGCAGCGTGACGACAGGCCCCTCGATATACGAGCAGTACTTC
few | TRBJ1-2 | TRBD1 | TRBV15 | CATSRDSIPDRGYGYTF | TGTGCCACCAGCAGAGATAGCATCCCGGACAGGGGTTATGGCTACACCTTC
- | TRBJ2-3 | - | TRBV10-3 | CAISELWASSTDTQYF | TGTGCCATCAGTGAACTTTGGGCTTCTAGCACAGATACGCAGTATTTT
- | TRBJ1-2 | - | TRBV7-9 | CASSPEGNNYGYTF | TGTGCCAGCAGCCCCGAGGGAAACAACTATGGCTACACCTTC
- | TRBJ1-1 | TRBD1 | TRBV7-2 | CASSFSGQGITEAFF | TGTGCCAGCAGCTTCTCGGGACAGGGGATCACTGAAGCTTTCTTT
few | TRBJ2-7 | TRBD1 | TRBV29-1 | CSVEIFIGTETGEQYF | TGCAGCGTTGAAATATTTATCGGGACAGAAACGGGCGAGCAGTACTTC
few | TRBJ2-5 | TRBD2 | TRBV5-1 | CASSASGGSQETQYF | TGCGCCAGCAGCGCTAGCGGGGGAAGTCAAGAGACCCAGTACTTC
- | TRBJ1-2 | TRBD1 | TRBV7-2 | CASSFRDRLSYGYTF | TGTGCCAGCAGCTTCCGGGACAGGCTGTCCTATGGCTACACCTTC
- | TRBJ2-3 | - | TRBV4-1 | CASSRLTRGYTDTQYF | TGCGCCAGCAGCCGTCTGACACGAGGATACACAGATACGCAGTATTTT
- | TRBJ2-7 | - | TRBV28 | CASSLWSDSSYEQYF | TGTGCCAGCAGTTTATGGTCTGACAGTTCCTACGAGCAGTACTTC
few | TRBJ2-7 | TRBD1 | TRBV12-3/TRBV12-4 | CASSIHDRGYEQYF | TGTGCCAGCAGTATCCACGACAGGGGCTACGAGCAGTACTTC
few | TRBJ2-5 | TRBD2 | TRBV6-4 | CASIKTSGDQETQYF | TGTGCCAGCATTAAGACTAGCGGGGATCAAGAGACCCAGTACTTC
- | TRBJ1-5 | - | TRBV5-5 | CASSYTIQGIQPQHF | TGTGCCAGCAGCTATACCATACAGGGAATTCAGCCCCAGCATTTT
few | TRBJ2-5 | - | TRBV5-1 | CASSFVGSRETQYF | TGCGCCAGCAGCTTTGTAGGGTCGCGCGAGACCCAGTACTTC
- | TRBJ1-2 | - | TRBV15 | CATSRASGGPNYGYTF | TGTGCCACCAGCAGAGCTTCTGGGGGGCCTAACTATGGCTACACCTTC
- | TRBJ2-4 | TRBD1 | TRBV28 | CASSSYRDRVGAKNIQYF | TGTGCCAGCAGTTCGTACCGGGACAGGGTCGGGGCCAAAAACATTCAGTACTTC
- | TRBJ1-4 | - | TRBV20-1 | CSAPPGGNEKLFF | TGCAGTGCCCCCCCAGGAGGGAATGAAAAACTGTTTTTT
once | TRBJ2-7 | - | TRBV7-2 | CASSLIDWGEQYF | TGTGCCAGCAGCTTAATTGATTGGGGCGAGCAGTACTTC
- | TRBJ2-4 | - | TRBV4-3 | CASSQDVGESKNIQYF | TGCGCCAGCAGCCAAGATGTGGGGGAATCCAAAAACATTCAGTACTTC
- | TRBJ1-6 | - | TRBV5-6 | CASSSPGQGTYNSPLHF | TGTGCCAGCAGCTCACCGGGACAAGGAACCTATAATTCACCCCTCCACTTT
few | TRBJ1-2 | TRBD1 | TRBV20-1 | CSAPQSGTGRDGYTF | TGCAGTGCTCCCCAATCCGGGACAGGACGAGATGGCTACACCTTC
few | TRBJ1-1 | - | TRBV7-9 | CASSFGASNTEAFF | TGTGCCAGCAGCTTTGGCGCAAGTAACACTGAAGCTTTCTTT
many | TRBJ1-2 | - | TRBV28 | CASSLQDGYTF | TGTGCCAGCAGTTTACAGGATGGCTACACCTTC
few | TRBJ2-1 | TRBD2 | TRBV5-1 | CASSLSAGGLYNEQFF | TGCGCCAGCAGCCTGAGCGCGGGGGGGTTATACAATGAGCAGTTCTTC
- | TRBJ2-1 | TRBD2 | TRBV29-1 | CSVPWGTSGGDYNEQFF | TGCAGCGTCCCGTGGGGGACTAGCGGGGGGGATTACAATGAGCAGTTCTTC
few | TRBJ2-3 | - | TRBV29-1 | CSARLAGGDTDTQYF | TGCAGCGCACGCCTTGCCGGGGGCGACACAGATACGCAGTATTTT
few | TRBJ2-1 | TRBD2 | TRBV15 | CATSRELPAGVYNEQFF | TGTGCCACCAGCAGAGAGCTACCAGCGGGGGTTTACAATGAGCAGTTCTTC
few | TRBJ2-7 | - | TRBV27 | CASSLSRGSELFYERYF | TGTGCCAGCAGTCTATCCCGAGGCAGCGAACTTTTCTACGAGCGGTACTTC
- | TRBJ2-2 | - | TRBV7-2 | CASSLQAENTGELFF | TGTGCCAGCAGCCTTCAAGCCGAGAACACCGGGGAGCTGTTTTTT
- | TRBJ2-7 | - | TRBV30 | CAWSMVGYEQYF | TGTGCCTGGAGTATGGTGGGCTACGAGCAGTACTTC
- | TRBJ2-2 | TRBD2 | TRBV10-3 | CAIRPLAAGELFF | TGTGCCATCAGACCTCTAGCGGCCGGGGAGCTGTTTTTT
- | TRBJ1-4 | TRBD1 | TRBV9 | CASSVGQGGFLREKLFF | TGTGCCAGCAGCGTCGGACAGGGGGGTTTTTTACGTGAAAAACTGTTTTTT
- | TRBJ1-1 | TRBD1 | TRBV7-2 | CASSLGTGTTEVFF | TGTGCCAGCAGCTTAGGGACAGGGACCACTGAAGTTTTCTTT
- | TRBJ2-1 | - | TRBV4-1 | CASSQVSGAYEQFF | TGCGCCAGCAGCCAAGTTTCTGGCGCGTATGAGCAGTTCTTC
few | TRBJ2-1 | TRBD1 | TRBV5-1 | CASSISGTAVYNEQFF | TGCGCCAGCAGCATTTCCGGGACAGCGGTGTACAATGAGCAGTTCTTC
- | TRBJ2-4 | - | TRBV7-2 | CASSLDGNVPREQYF | TGTGCCAGCAGCTTAGATGGCAACGTCCCTCGGGAGCAGTACTTC
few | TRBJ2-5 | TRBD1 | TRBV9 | CASSVVPEQGGGEQYF | TGTGCCAGCAGCGTAGTTCCGGAACAGGGGGGTGGTGAGCAGTACTTC
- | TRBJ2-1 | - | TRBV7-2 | CATSGTPRAEQFF | TGTGCCACATCCGGGACGCCTAGAGCCGAGCAGTTCTTC
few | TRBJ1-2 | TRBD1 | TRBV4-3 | CASSQDKGQGVGGYTF | TGCGCCAGCAGCCAAGATAAGGGACAGGGAGTTGGTGGCTACACCTTC